This TCR beta chain was retrieved from a study of T cells in localized non-small cell lung cancer. Findings and limits, study-wide: Blood T cell density predicted longer survival; adjacent-lung clonality, shorter. Adjacent uninvolved lung tissue had the highest T cell clonality, exceeding tumor. Heterogeneity cannot be ruled out, as sequencing used one tumor region only.

Here immunoSEQ multiplex PCR was the method, and the copy in TCRdb shows in-frame clones only, minus some. The sample has about 52,000 clones, about nine tenths seen once. The germline CDR1 and CDR2 sequences are SGHNT and YYREEE (reference sequence). The ends lost 4 bases at V and 8 bases at J; junction bases unmatched: 14. The CDR3 sequence is 15 residues long. About this clone itself: Antigen unknown.

This receptor was taken from an older male donor with stage III squamous cell lung carcinoma. The specimen comprised peripheral blood, sampled before any cancer treatment. This chain joins TRBV5-4 and TRBJ1-2; 7 bases map to TRBD1. CDR3 sequence (DNA): TGTGCCAGCAGCCCCCGGGACAGCGCCTCTCGGGGCTACACCTTC. Protein product: CASSPRDSASRGYTF.